A selection of T cell receptor beta chains follows, all from one sample in a study of cytomegalovirus exposure and HLA in healthy donors. Profiling relied on immunoSEQ multiplex PCR, and the TCRdb table lists in-frame clones only, not all of them. In the table there are some 94,000 clones, about two thirds of which are singletons. The sample taken for sequencing was PBMCs. Receptor source: a man aged 50-59 years in good health and CMV-seronegative. CDR3s include the opening cysteine and the closing phenylalanine or tryptophan. A D gene is named only where the DNA matches it firmly. Clone sizes are given selectively: once, few, many, or a class where the clone is expanded.

CDR3 DNA	CDR3 protein	D gene	clone size	V gene	J gene
TGTGCCAGCAGCAGTACTAGCGGGGGCAACCAAGAGACCCAGTACTTC	CASSSTSGGNQETQYF	TRBD2	NA	TRBV5-4	TRBJ2-5
TGCGCCAGCAGCTTGGCCATCACAGGGGATCCGGGCAATGAGCAGTTCTTC	CASSLAITGDPGNEQFF	TRBD1	few	TRBV5-1	TRBJ2-1
TGTGCCAGCAGTACAGGGTTGGGCGAGCAGTACTTC	CASSTGLGEQYF	NA	NA	TRBV27	TRBJ2-7
TGTGCCAGCAGCGTAGCGACAGAAGGAGAGGCCCAGTACTTC	CASSVATEGEAQYF	NA	NA	TRBV9	TRBJ2-5
TGTGCCAGCTCACCACAGGGGGTAGGAACAGATACGCAGTATTTT	CASSPQGVGTDTQYF	NA	NA	TRBV18	TRBJ2-3
TGTGCCAGCAGTTTACGGCCCCTCGGGGAGCAGTTCTTC	CASSLRPLGEQFF	NA	NA	TRBV27	TRBJ2-1
TGTGCCAGCAGCGTAGCCGGGATCCCCTCCAATGAGCAGTTCTTC	CASSVAGIPSNEQFF	NA	NA	TRBV9	TRBJ2-1
TGCGCCAGCAGTCAATCCCCGCGGGACCCACGGATCACAGATACGCAGTATTTT	CASSQSPRDPRITDTQYF	NA	NA	TRBV23-1	TRBJ2-3
TGTGCCAGCAGCTTAGTGGGGGGGGGCACAGATACGCAGTATTTT	CASSLVGGGTDTQYF	TRBD2	few	TRBV7-6	TRBJ2-3
TGTGCCAGTAGTAAACTAGCGGGTTTTGAAAACATTCAGTACTTC	CASSKLAGFENIQYF	TRBD2	NA	TRBV19	TRBJ2-4
TGTGCCTGGAGTGTCAATAATTCACCCCTCCACTTT	CAWSVNNSPLHF	NA	NA	TRBV30	TRBJ1-6
TGTGCCAGCCGCCTTACTGGGGGCGGCACTGAAGCTTTCTTT	CASRLTGGGTEAFF	NA	once	TRBV7-2	TRBJ1-1
TGTGCCAGCAGCGTAGCTGAGGGCAGGGGGCCCCCCCTATTC	CASSVAEGRGPPLF	TRBD1	NA	TRBV9	TRBJ1-2
TGTGCCAGCAGTTCGTACAACTCTGGGGCCAACGTCCTGACTTTC	CASSSYNSGANVLTF	NA	NA	TRBV6-6	TRBJ2-6
TGCGCCAGCAGCCGAAACCACCTAGGAGTAGTGACGAGATCCGGGGAGCTGTTTTTT	CASSRNHLGVVTRSGELFF	NA	once	TRBV4-1	TRBJ2-2
TGTGCCAGCAGTTTCGACAGCTCAACTAATGAAAAACTGTTTTTT	CASSFDSSTNEKLFF	NA	NA	TRBV28	TRBJ1-4
TGTGCCATCAGTGTGGCGGGGAACACTGAAGCTTTCTTT	CAISVAGNTEAFF	NA	few	TRBV10-3	TRBJ1-1
TGCGCCAGCAGTCATAGCGGGGGGCCCTACAATGAGCAGTTCTTC	CASSHSGGPYNEQFF	TRBD2	NA	TRBV4-1	TRBJ2-1
TGCGCCAGCAGTGTGTCGGGACTGAACACCGGGGAGCTGTTTTTT	CASSVSGLNTGELFF	NA	NA	TRBV10-2	TRBJ2-2
TGTGCCAGCAGATGGGACACTTACACCGGGGAGCTGTTTTTT	CASRWDTYTGELFF	NA	NA	TRBV5-4	TRBJ2-2
TGTGCCAGCAGCCAGGGGGTAACCCTGAACACTGAAGCTTTCTTT	CASSQGVTLNTEAFF	TRBD1	NA	TRBV2	TRBJ1-1
TGTGCCAGCAGGGATACAGGAGATTACACTGAAGCTTTCTTT	CASRDTGDYTEAFF	NA	NA	TRBV11-2	TRBJ1-1
TGTGCCAGCAGTTACTCGATGGGAGGAGAGACCCAGTACTTC	CASSYSMGGETQYF	NA	NA	TRBV6-6	TRBJ2-5
TGTGCCTGGAGTGTACTCCCCTACAATGAGCAGTTCTTC	CAWSVLPYNEQFF	NA	NA	TRBV30	TRBJ2-1
TGTGCCAGCAGCTTAGTGATCTTGGGAGGGACGAGCACAGATACGCAGTATTTT	CASSLVILGGTSTDTQYF	TRBD2	NA	TRBV11-3	TRBJ2-3
TGTGCCAGCAGTGGCGGACAGGGATCCTACGAGCAGTACTTC	CASSGGQGSYEQYF	TRBD1	NA	TRBV2	TRBJ2-7
TGTGCCAGCAGCTTGGCCCGACGGGGGGAGGGAGGAAATGAAAAACTGTTTTTT	CASSLARRGEGGNEKLFF	NA	few	TRBV27	TRBJ1-4
TGCGCCAGCAGCTTGGTAGGACTGTATGGCTACACCTTC	CASSLVGLYGYTF	NA	NA	TRBV5-1	TRBJ1-2
TGTGCCAGCAAAGGGACAGCAAGCTCCTATAATTCACCCCTCCACTTT	CASKGTASSYNSPLHF	TRBD1	NA	TRBV27	TRBJ1-6
TGCGCCAGCAGCTTGGCGCCGGCAGATACGCAGTATTTT	CASSLAPADTQYF	NA	NA	TRBV5-1	TRBJ2-3
TGTGCCAGCAGCTGGGGACAGGGGGAGCGAGGCTACACCTTC	CASSWGQGERGYTF	TRBD1	few	TRBV5-4	TRBJ1-2
TGTGCCGACAGAATCGGAAACACCATATATTTT	CADRIGNTIYF	NA	NA	TRBV30	TRBJ1-3
TGTGCCAGCAGTGAACCCGGACAGGGTCTCTATGGCTACACCTTC	CASSEPGQGLYGYTF	TRBD1	few	TRBV6-1	TRBJ1-2
TGTGCCAGCAGCGTAGGGACTAGCGCCTACCAAGAGACCCAGTACTTC	CASSVGTSAYQETQYF	TRBD2	NA	TRBV9	TRBJ2-5
TGTGCCAGCAGACCAGGACTAGCGGGACGGTACAATGAGCAGTTCTTC	CASRPGLAGRYNEQFF	TRBD2	NA	TRBV11-2	TRBJ2-1
TGTGCCAGCAGCCCGACGCGGGGACAAGAGACCCAGTACTTC	CASSPTRGQETQYF	NA	few	TRBV7-9	TRBJ2-5
TGCGCCAGCAGCCAAGACCGGACTAGCGGGGTCGGAGATACGCAGTATTTT	CASSQDRTSGVGDTQYF	TRBD2	NA	TRBV4-3	TRBJ2-3
TGTGCCAGCAGCCATCAACAGGGCTTCATTGTCTCTGGGGCCAACGTCCTGACTTTC	CASSHQQGFIVSGANVLTF	NA	NA	TRBV11-1	TRBJ2-6
TGTGCCAGCTCACCACGGGGGCCCTACGAGCAGTACTTC	CASSPRGPYEQYF	NA	NA	TRBV18	TRBJ2-7
TGTGCCACCACAGGGGGGACGGGACAGCCCTACGAGCAGTACTTC	CATTGGTGQPYEQYF	TRBD1	NA	TRBV27	TRBJ2-7
TGCGCCAGCAGCTTGGCCGAGGGTGTAGCTAATGAAAAACTGTTTTTT	CASSLAEGVANEKLFF	NA	NA	TRBV5-1	TRBJ1-4
TGCGCCAGCATGGCCGGGACAGTCGCGGAGACCCAGTACTTC	CASMAGTVAETQYF	TRBD1	NA	TRBV5-1	TRBJ2-5
TGTGCCAGTAGTCTACAATCGGCAGGTAGCACAGATACGCAGTATTTT	CASSLQSAGSTDTQYF	NA	NA	TRBV19	TRBJ2-3
TGCGCCAGCAGCCGAACAACTAGGGCTGACACTGAAGCTTTCTTT	CASSRTTRADTEAFF	NA	few	TRBV5-1	TRBJ1-1
TGTGCCAGCAGCCGTAGAGGGGGCGCCGGCACTGAAGCTTTCTTT	CASSRRGGAGTEAFF	TRBD1	NA	TRBV7-9	TRBJ1-1
TGTGCCAGCAGCGGGGAGGACGGCCGGTATGGGCCCCAGCATTTT	CASSGEDGRYGPQHF	NA	NA	TRBV9	TRBJ1-5
TGTGCCAGCAGCTTCGACAGAATATCCTACGAGCAGTACTTC	CASSFDRISYEQYF	NA	NA	TRBV5-6	TRBJ2-7
TGTGCCAGCAGCGTAAACAGAGCTGAAGCTTTCTTT	CASSVNRAEAFF	NA	NA	TRBV2	TRBJ1-1
TGCGCCAGCAGCCCCGATCCCGGGGTCAATCAGCCCCAGCATTTT	CASSPDPGVNQPQHF	NA	many	TRBV5-1	TRBJ1-5
TGTGCCAGCAGCGACCCCACAAAAAGGGAGGGCCACTATGGCTACACCTTC	CASSDPTKREGHYGYTF	NA	NA	TRBV28	TRBJ1-2
TGTGCCAGCAGTGTCCAGGGGCTAACTGAAGCTTTCTTT	CASSVQGLTEAFF	NA	NA	TRBV2	TRBJ1-1
TGCGCCAGCAGCTTGGATGGGACAGCTTGGGGCTACACCTTC	CASSLDGTAWGYTF	TRBD1	NA	TRBV5-1	TRBJ1-2
TGTGCCATCAGACCCCATGACAGGGATAATTCACCCCTCCACTTT	CAIRPHDRDNSPLHF	TRBD1	NA	TRBV10-3	TRBJ1-6
TGTGCCAGCAGACCTCAGGGGAACCGAATTCCCTACGAGCAGTACTTC	CASRPQGNRIPYEQYF	NA	few	TRBV13	TRBJ2-7
TGTGCCAGCAGTGAATGGACAAGAAATCAGCCCCAGCATTTT	CASSEWTRNQPQHF	NA	NA	TRBV6-1	TRBJ1-5